These T cell receptor beta chains were read from a single sample in a study of cytomegalovirus exposure and HLA in healthy donors. Profiled with immunoSEQ multiplex PCR; TCRdb holds only in-frame clones, not every one. The sample shows hundreds of thousands of clones, roughly 89% of them seen only once. Sequencing used PBMCs. All receptors come from a man aged 18 to 30 in good health and CMV-seronegative. The CDR3 runs from the conserved cysteine through the conserved F or W. D genes are given only for firm matches. Only part of the rows carry a size: once, few, many, or a class if the clone is expanded.

>14|once|TRBJ2-7|TRBD2|TRBV28
CASSLAGGPREQYF
TGTGCCAGCAGCCTTGCGGGAGGGCCCCGGGAGCAGTACTTC
>17|-|TRBJ2-1|-|TRBV11-2
CASSFRDGTFTYNEQFF
TGTGCCAGCAGCTTCAGGGACGGGACTTTCACCTACAATGAGCAGTTCTTC
>16|-|TRBJ2-2|-|TRBV9
CASSRGVGPGIGELFF
TGTGCCAGCAGCCGGGGAGTAGGGCCGGGAATCGGGGAGCTGTTTTTT
>14|-|TRBJ2-1|-|TRBV2
CASSDVGSGNEQFF
TGTGCCAGCAGTGATGTCGGGAGCGGCAATGAGCAGTTCTTC
>16|-|TRBJ1-4|TRBD1|TRBV11-2
CASSDTDRVTNEKLFF
TGTGCCAGCAGCGATACCGACAGGGTTACTAATGAAAAACTGTTTTTT
>15|-|TRBJ2-5|TRBD2|TRBV10-3
CAIKGTSGRAETQYF
TGTGCCATCAAAGGGACTAGCGGGAGGGCAGAGACCCAGTACTTC
>18|-|TRBJ2-4|-|TRBV21-1
CASSTCLSGSRVGNIQYF
TGTGCCAGCAGCACGTGTTTGTCGGGATCAAGGGTAGGCAACATTCAGTACTTC
>12|-|TRBJ1-2|TRBD1|TRBV6-6
CASRTGAYGYTF
TGTGCCAGCAGAACAGGGGCCTATGGCTACACCTTC
>14|-|TRBJ2-1|TRBD1|TRBV6-1
CATSGTGAYNEQFF
TGTGCCACTTCCGGGACAGGGGCATACAATGAGCAGTTCTTC
>14|-|TRBJ2-7|TRBD2|TRBV28
CASSFVGGPHEQYF
TGTGCCAGCAGTTTCGTGGGAGGGCCCCACGAGCAGTACTTC
>12|few|TRBJ1-2|-|TRBV28
CASSFIAGGYTF
TGTGCCAGCAGTTTTATAGCTGGGGGCTACACCTTC
>14|few|TRBJ1-3|-|TRBV10-1
CASRRLNPGNTIYF
TGCGCCAGCAGGAGACTTAACCCTGGAAACACCATATATTTT
>15|-|TRBJ1-5|-|TRBV30
CAWSVQGGGNQPQHF
TGTGCCTGGAGTGTACAAGGGGGGGGCAATCAGCCCCAGCATTTT
>14|-|TRBJ2-2|-|TRBV6-4
CASSRDWNTGELFF
TGTGCCAGCAGTCGAGACTGGAACACCGGGGAGCTGTTTTTT
>14|-|TRBJ1-4|-|TRBV5-8
CASSLRGLGEKLFF
TGTGCCAGCAGCTTGCGGGGACTTGGGGAAAAACTGTTTTTT
>13|-|TRBJ2-7|-|TRBV6-1
CASSEADGSEQYF
TGTGCCAGCAGTGAAGCTGATGGGAGCGAGCAGTACTTC
>15|-|TRBJ1-3|-|TRBV2
CASSRDSTSGNTIYF
TGTGCCAGCAGTCGGGACTCGACTTCGGGAAACACCATATATTTT
>14|-|TRBJ1-5|-|TRBV2
CASSEDVGGQPQHF
TGTGCCAGCAGTGAAGATGTAGGGGGTCAGCCCCAGCATTTT
>13|-|TRBJ1-1|-|TRBV5-1
CASSLAGNTEAFF
TGCGCCAGCAGCTTGGCAGGAAACACTGAAGCTTTCTTT
>15|-|TRBJ2-7|TRBD1|TRBV27
CASRTPGQGFYEQYF
TGTGCCAGCAGGACACCGGGACAGGGCTTCTACGAGCAGTACTTC